Below are 14 T cell receptor beta chains sequenced from a single sample in a study of post-analysis software for immune sequencing data. Their specific antigens are unknown. Prepared TCR beta cDNA libraries contained unique molecular identifiers. TCRdb independently ran MiXCR on the PCR reads; one entry per CDR3 protein. The profile shows hundreds of thousands of distinct CDR3 sequences, less than 45% of them singletons. Points from the study as a whole: Four to six TRBV segments were more frequent in patients than controls; TRBV5-6, TRBV5-1 and TRBV20-1 belonged to this group.

Sequenced input: blood. These receptors were taken from a girl aged 10-17 years with multiple sclerosis.

This clonotype was picked up a small number of times. This chain links TRBV29-1 with TRBJ2-5; TRBD2 is a possible D gene (5 bases). The germline V and J ends were trimmed by 2 bases and 4 bases, with 14 bases remaining between them. Looked up from germline, CDR1 is SQVTM and CDR2 is ANQGSEA. This CDR3 has 14 amino acids. The CDR3 DNA is TGCAGCGTTGAACCCTTCGGGGATTCAGAGACCCAGTACTTC. Its protein is CSVEPFGDSETQYF.

This clonotype has a handful of counts. CDR3 sequence reads: CASSLSGFFYNEQFF. In DNA form, the CDR3 reads TGCGCCAGCAGCCTTAGCGGATTTTTCTACAATGAGCAGTTCTTC. The chain is built from TRBV4-1 and TRBJ2-1, with TRBD2 as a possible D gene (6 bases). This CDR3 contains 15 residues. Trimming cost V 4 bases and J 3 bases, with 13 bases left between them. Germline CDR1 and CDR2: MGHRA and YSYEKL.

The chain joins TRBV20-1 to TRBJ2-2; possibly TRBD2 for D (6 bases). Germline V gives CDR1 DFQATT, CDR2 SNEGSKA (reference sequence). This CDR3 region has 15 residues. The V end lost 1 base, the J end lost 7 bases, and 16 bases lay between the germline ends. CDR3 DNA: TGCAGTGCTAGAGTAGTGTCTAGCGATATCGGGGAGCTGTTTTTT. This translates into CSARVVSSDIGELFF.

The V call is TRBV5-1, the J call TRBJ2-4, with TRBD2 as a possible D gene (6 bases). V lost 0 bases to trimming and J lost 4 bases, with 8 bases between them. The CDR3 is made up of 14 amino acids. Germline values: CDR1 SGHRS, CDR2 YFSETQ. CDR3 loop: CASSLAGGKNIQYF. For the CDR3, the DNA is TGCGCCAGCAGCTTGGCCGGGGGAAAAAACATTCAGTACTTC. Combining the CDR3 with reference TRBV5-1 and TRBJ2-4 gives the whole variable domain KAGVTQTPRYLIKTRGQQVTLSCSPISGHRSVSWYQQTPGQGLQFLFEYFSETQRNKGNFPGRFSGRQFSNSRSEMNVSTLELGDSALYLCASSLAGGKNIQYFGAGTRLSVL.

The chain links TRBV28 to TRBJ2-7; D call uncertain. V lost 6 bases and J lost 2, with 8 bases in between. The CDR3 has 12 residues. Germline V gene sequence: CDR1 MDHEN, CDR2 SYDVKM. CDR3 DNA: TGTGCCAGCAGGAAAAGAACCTACGAGCAGTACTTC. This gives the protein CASRKRTYEQYF.

For this clonotype: A junction end diverges from the germline sequence, so it may reflect a read error. J is TRBJ1-2 and V is TRBV5-1; D might be TRBD1 (6 bases). This CDR3 region has 13 residues. Germline CDR1 and CDR2: SGHRS and YFSETQ. The CDR3 nucleotides are TGTGCCAGCAGCTTGACGGACAGCGGCGGCTACACCTTC. This translates into CASSLTDSGGYTF.

The J gene is TRBJ2-5, the V gene TRBV29-1; D tentatively fits TRBD1 or TRBD2 (7 bases each). The CDR3 runs to 11 residues. The germline V and J ends were trimmed by 6 bases and 12 bases, with 17 bases remaining between them. The germline V gene has CDR1 SQVTM and CDR2 ANQGSEA. CDR3 residues: CSVAGGDREYF. In DNA, the CDR3 is TGCAGCGTCGCAGGGGGGGATCGGGAGTACTTC.

This clonotype was picked up one time. Mismatch with germline at one junction end may stem from a read error. The gene calls are TRBV27 and TRBJ2-7; either TRBD1 or TRBD2 may supply D (5 bases each). CDR3 size: 17 residues. Germline CDR1 MNHEY, CDR2 SMNVEV (reference sequence). In DNA, the CDR3 is TGTGTCAGCAGTCCTCGGCCTTGGGGGATGTCATCCTACGAGCAGTACTTC. Translating gives CVSSPRPWGMSSYEQYF.

The chain combines TRBV29-1 with TRBJ2-5, with TRBD1 matching 10 bases. The CDR3 runs 14 residues. From germline, CDR1 is SQVTM and CDR2 ANQGSEA. Trimming cost V 3 bases and J 3 bases; bases outside gene matches: 4. The CDR3 nucleotides are TGCAGCGTTGATTTGGGACAGGGGAAAGAGACCCAGTACTTC. It specifies CSVDLGQGKETQYF.

The J gene is TRBJ2-7, the V gene TRBV20-1, with 11 positions matching TRBD2. TRBJ2-5 explains the end of the DNA better; the J call may be wrong. CDR3 length: 15 residues. Germline CDR1 reads DFQATT; CDR2 reads SNEGSKA (reference sequence). The CDR3 protein is CSAEIAGGPWETQYF. CDR3 DNA: TGCAGTGCGGAAATAGCGGGAGGGCCTTGGGAGACCCAGTACTTC.

The V and J genes are TRBV5-1 and TRBJ1-1; TRBD1 matches 8 bases. This CDR3 region has 14 residues. Trimming took 4 bases from V and 4 from J; bases not matched to a gene: 6. CDR1 is SGHRS, CDR2 YFSETQ, per germline. DNA for the CDR3: TGCGCCAGCAGCCTGGACAGGGCGGGCACTGAAGCTTTCTTT. It translates to CASSLDRAGTEAFF.

The chain recombines TRBV20-1 with TRBJ2-4; 9 bases align to TRBD2. This CDR3 contains 18 residues. Trimming took 5 bases from V and 6 from J; bases not matched to a gene: 20. The germline V gene encodes CDR1 DFQATT and CDR2 SNEGSKA (reference sequence). The CDR3 region is CSASSGIVAVRSGNIQYF. In DNA, the CDR3 is TGCAGTGCTTCTAGCGGGATTGTGGCGGTAAGGTCGGGAAACATTCAGTACTTC.

The chain carries TRBV20-1 and TRBJ1-4; 10 positions agree with TRBD1. The CDR3 covers 13 residues. Germline-derived CDR1 and CDR2 are DFQATT and SNEGSKA (reference sequence). The V and J ends lost 7 bases and 8 bases, in that order; junction bases with no gene match: 7. The CDR3 sequence is CSGPGQGNEKLFF. CDR3 DNA sequence: TGCAGTGGGCCGGGACAGGGGAACGAAAAACTGTTTTTT.

Only a few counts were recorded for this clonotype. The chain combines TRBV9 with TRBJ2-6; D call uncertain. This CDR3 comprises 16 residues. Deletions cut 2 bases from V and 0 bases from J, with 9 bases between. Germline V gene data show CDR1 as SGDLS and CDR2 as YYNGEE. The CDR3 bases are TGTGCCAGCAGCGTTGGGGTTCCCTCTGGGGCCAACGTCCTGACTTTC. Translation: CASSVGVPSGANVLTF.